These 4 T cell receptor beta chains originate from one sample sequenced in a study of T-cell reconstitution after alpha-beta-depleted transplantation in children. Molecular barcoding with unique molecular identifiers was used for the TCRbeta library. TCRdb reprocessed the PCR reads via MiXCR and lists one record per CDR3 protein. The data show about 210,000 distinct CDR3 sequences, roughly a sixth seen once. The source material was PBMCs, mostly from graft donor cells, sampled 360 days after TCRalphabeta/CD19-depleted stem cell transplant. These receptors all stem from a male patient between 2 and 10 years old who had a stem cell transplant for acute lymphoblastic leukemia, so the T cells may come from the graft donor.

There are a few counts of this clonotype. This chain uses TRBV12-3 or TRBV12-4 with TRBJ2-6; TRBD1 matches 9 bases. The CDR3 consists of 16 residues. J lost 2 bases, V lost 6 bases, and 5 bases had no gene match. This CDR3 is CASRKQGAAGANVLTF. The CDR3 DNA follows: TGTGCCAGCAGAAAACAGGGGGCGGCTGGGGCCAACGTCCTGACTTTC.

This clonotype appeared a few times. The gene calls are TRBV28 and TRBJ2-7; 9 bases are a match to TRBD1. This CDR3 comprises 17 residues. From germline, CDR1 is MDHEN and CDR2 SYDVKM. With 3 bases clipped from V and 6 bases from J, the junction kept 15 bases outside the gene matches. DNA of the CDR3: TGTGCCAGCAGTTTCCATGATAGTGGGACAGGGTTCTCCGAGCAGTACTTC. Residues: CASSFHDSGTGFSEQYF.

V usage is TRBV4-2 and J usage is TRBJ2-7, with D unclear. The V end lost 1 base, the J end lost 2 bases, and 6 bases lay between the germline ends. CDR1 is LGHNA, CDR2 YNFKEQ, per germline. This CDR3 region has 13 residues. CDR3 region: CASSQASPYEQYF. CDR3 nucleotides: TGTGCCAGCAGCCAAGCATCTCCCTACGAGCAGTACTTC.

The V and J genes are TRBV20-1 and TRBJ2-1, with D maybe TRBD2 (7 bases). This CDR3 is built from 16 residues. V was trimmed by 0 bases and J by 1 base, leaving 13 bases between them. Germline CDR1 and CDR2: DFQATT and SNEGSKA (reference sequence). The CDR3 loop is CSARDRGAGSYNEQFF. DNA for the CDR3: TGCAGTGCTAGAGACCGGGGGGCCGGTTCCTACAATGAGCAGTTCTTC.